The 27 T cell receptor beta chains listed next were all sequenced from one sample in a study of long-term antiretroviral therapy in people with HIV. The run of the v3.0 immunoSEQ assay was at survey level. The assay was immunoSEQ multiplex PCR, and TCRdb's table has in-frame clones only and misses some. This sample has about 17,000 clones, with about four fifths found just once. Sequenced material: unsorted PBMCs, taken at the start of antiretroviral therapy. The receptors here all came from a young man with HIV.

The J gene is TRBJ1-6, the V gene TRBV28; maybe TRBD1 (6 bases). V was trimmed by 11 bases and J by 14 bases, leaving 19 bases between them. The CDR3 has 12 residues. The germline CDR1 and CDR2 sequences are MDHEN and SYDVKM. The CDR3 sequence: CAVQGTSLTLHF. The DNA of the CDR3 is TGTGCCGTCCAGGGGACCTCTTTGACCCTCCACTTT.

The chain joins TRBV7-6 to TRBJ1-1; D is possibly TRBD1 (5 bases). The CDR3 runs 13 residues. Trimming took 6 bases from V and 7 from J, leaving 15 bases between them. The germline gives CDR1 SGHVS, CDR2 FNYEAQ. For the CDR3, the DNA is TGTGCCAGCAGTTCCGGGAGAGGGGTTGAAGCTTTCTTT. This encodes CASSSGRGVEAFF. The full variable domain, its missing parts supplied by reference TRBV7-6 and TRBJ1-1, is GAGVSQSPRYKVTKRGQDVALRCDPISGHVSLYWYRQALGQGPEFLTYFNYEAQQDKSGLPNDRFSAERPEGSISTLTIQRTEQRDSAMYRCASSSGRGVEAFFGQGTRLTVV.

The chain uses TRBV5-1 and TRBJ1-2; D not certain. Per germline, CDR1 SGHRS and CDR2 YFSETQ. V was pared by 1 base and J by 4 bases, with 8 bases between. The CDR3 runs 13 residues. The chain's CDR3 is CASSLTVFYGYTF. The CDR3 DNA reads TGCGCCAGCAGCTTGACCGTATTCTATGGCTACACCTTC.

V gene TRBV4-1 combines with J gene TRBJ2-2, with D possibly matching TRBD1 (6 bases). The CDR3 has 14 amino acids. The V gene lost 4 bases and the J gene lost 3 bases, with 9 bases spanning the gap. The V gene's germline CDR1 is MGHRA and CDR2 YSYEKL. The CDR3 reads CASSPGQDTGELFF. The CDR3 DNA reads TGCGCCAGCAGCCCGGGACAAGACACCGGGGAGCTGTTTTTT.

The CDR3 loop reads CASSFLSSGANVLTF. CDR3 nucleotides: TGTGCCAGCAGTTTCCTCAGCTCTGGGGCCAACGTCCTGACTTTC. The rearrangement joins TRBV27 to TRBJ2-6; D ambiguous. The CDR3 has 15 amino acids. Looked up from germline, CDR1 is MNHEY and CDR2 is SMNVEV (reference sequence). V lost 3 bases and J lost 0, with 6 bases in between.

Comment on this clone: Its ends do not fully match the called genes, so a read error is possible. The chain has TRBV6-6 and TRBJ2-4; D is uncertain. CDR3 length equals 9 residues. The germline CDR1 and CDR2 sequences are MNHNY and SVGAGI (reference sequence). The CDR3 DNA reads as TGTGCCAGCAGGGAGCCTCTAACCTTC. Encoded protein: CASREPLTF.

The gene calls are TRBV7-4 and TRBJ2-2, with D possibly matching TRBD2 (5 bases). The V and J ends lost 11 bases and 3 bases respectively, with 10 bases between them. This CDR3 is 12 amino acids long. The germline CDR1 and CDR2 sequences are SGHVT and SQSDAQ. The CDR3 protein is CALGEHTGELFF. The CDR3, as DNA: TGTGCCCTCGGGGAACACACCGGGGAGCTGTTTTTT.

The chain uses TRBV18 and TRBJ2-4, with a tentative D call TRBD2 (5 bases). V was clipped by 3 bases and J by 2 bases, with 14 bases between them. Germline assignment: CDR1 KGHSH and CDR2 LQKENI. This CDR3 spans 16 amino acids. For the CDR3, the DNA is TGTGCCAGCTCACCGGGGAGCTTAATTTCCAAAAACATTCAGTACTTC. It codes for CASSPGSLISKNIQYF.

The chain uses TRBV19 and TRBJ2-7, with unresolved D. In germline, CDR1 is LNHDA, CDR2 SQIVND (reference sequence). The CDR3 contains 11 residues. V shed 8 bases and J shed 0 bases, with 5 bases lying between them. CDR3 amino acids: CASGDSYEQYF. The CDR3 bases are TGTGCCAGTGGGGACTCCTACGAGCAGTACTTC.

The V call is TRBV25-1, the J call TRBJ2-2, with D unclear. Trimming took off 7 bases at V and 6 bases at J, with 3 bases between the two ends. The CDR3 sequence is 10 residues long. The germline gives CDR1 MGHDK, CDR2 SYGVNS. CDR3 residues: CASMAGELFF. The CDR3 nucleotides are TGTGCCAGCATGGCCGGGGAGCTGTTTTTT.

The rearrangement links TRBV2 to TRBJ2-3; D is undetermined. CDR1 is SNHLY, CDR2 FYNNEI, per germline. The CDR3 contains 11 residues. As DNA, the CDR3 is TGTGGAGGACCCGGCACAGATACGCAGTATTTT. This encodes CGGPGTDTQYF.

This rearrangement joins TRBV7-2 to TRBJ2-7, with a possible D match to TRBD2 (6 bases). The CDR3 is made up of 13 amino acids. The V and J ends lost 5 bases and 5 bases respectively, with 13 bases between them. CDR1 is SGHTA, CDR2 FQGNSA, per germline. The CDR3 region is CASSQPSGDEQYF. The CDR3 DNA reads as TGTGCCAGCAGCCAACCTTCGGGGGACGAGCAGTACTTC.

The chain employs TRBV19 and TRBJ2-7; D possibly uses TRBD1 or TRBD2 (5 bases each). Germline-derived CDR1 and CDR2 are LNHDA and SQIVND (reference sequence). The CDR3 is made up of 13 amino acids. Deletions cut 7 bases from V and 7 bases from J, with 17 bases between. This chain's CDR3 is CASMNAGTKEQYF. The CDR3 DNA sequence: TGTGCCAGTATGAATGCAGGGACGAAAGAGCAGTACTTC.

The rearrangement uses TRBV7-2 and TRBJ2-5, with D unresolved. The CDR3 runs 12 residues. Trimming cost V 8 bases and J 0 bases, with 7 bases left between them. The germline gives CDR1 SGHTA, CDR2 FQGNSA. The CDR3 sequence is CASATDQETQYF. The CDR3 DNA sequence: TGTGCCAGCGCCACAGACCAAGAGACCCAGTACTTC.

The gene calls are TRBV6-6 and TRBJ2-7, with a possible D match to TRBD2 (6 bases). The CDR3 is 13 residues long. The V and J ends lost 5 bases and 7 bases respectively, with 15 bases between them. CDR1 is MNHNY, CDR2 SVGAGI, per germline (reference sequence). The chain's CDR3 is CASSQGDFGEQYF. The DNA of the CDR3 is TGTGCCAGCAGTCAAGGGGACTTCGGGGAGCAGTACTTC.

The chain links TRBV6-5 to TRBJ2-2; 12 bases are a match to TRBD1. The CDR3 runs to 15 residues. Trimming cost V 6 bases and J 6 bases; bases outside gene matches: 5. Germline V gene lookup returns CDR1 MNHEY and CDR2 SVGAGI. CDR3 amino acids: CASSRDRGLPGELFF. The CDR3 nucleotides read TGTGCCAGCAGCCGGGACAGGGGGCTTCCCGGGGAGCTGTTTTTT.

As DNA, the CDR3 is TGCGCCAGCAGTTCTATTCCTCTCTCTGGGGCCAACGTCCTGACTTTC. Its protein is CASSSIPLSGANVLTF. The V gene is TRBV4-1, the J gene TRBJ2-6; D unresolved. V was pared by 6 bases and J by 0 bases, with 12 bases between. CDR1 and CDR2 from the germline V gene are MGHRA and YSYEKL. The length of the CDR3 is 16 residues.

J is TRBJ2-7 and V is TRBV5-5; perhaps TRBD1 as D (5 bases). Deletions cut 0 bases from V and 4 bases from J, with 14 bases between. Germline V gene lookup returns CDR1 SGHKS and CDR2 YYEKEE (reference sequence). The CDR3 sequence is 15 residues long. DNA of the CDR3: TGTGCCAGCAGCTTGGCCTCAGGGAAAGGGTACGAGCAGTACTTC. As protein: CASSLASGKGYEQYF.

CDR3: CASSLGQPSYEQYF. CDR3 in DNA: TGTGCCAGCAGCTTAGGGCAGCCCTCCTACGAGCAGTACTTC. The chain couples TRBV7-2 to TRBJ2-7; D call uncertain. The germline V gene has CDR1 SGHTA and CDR2 FQGNSA. The CDR3 covers 14 residues. The ends were cut back, 1 base at V and 0 bases at J, with 7 bases in the middle.

This clone was found once. The rearrangement uses TRBV6-6 and TRBJ2-6; D gene unclear. This CDR3 has 12 residues. Germline lookup yields CDR1 MNHNY and CDR2 SVGAGI (reference sequence). The germline V and J ends were trimmed by 5 bases and 19 bases, with 18 bases remaining between them. The CDR3 sequence is CASSASDGFTTF. The CDR3 bases are TGTGCCAGCAGTGCGTCGGACGGTTTCACCACTTTC.

This chain links TRBV11-3 with TRBJ2-7; a possible D gene is TRBD1 (5 bases). Looked up from germline, CDR1 is SGHNT and CDR2 is YENEEA. CDR3 length: 15 residues. V dropped 1 base and J dropped 4 bases, with 14 bases sitting between them. CDR3 protein: CASSLGQPGHYEQYF. The CDR3 DNA follows: TGTGCCAGCAGCTTAGGACAGCCAGGCCATTACGAGCAGTACTTC.

This chain uses TRBV4-1 with TRBJ2-1, with 11 bases lining up with TRBD2. With 4 bases clipped from V and 5 bases from J, the junction kept 1 base outside the gene matches. Germline lookup yields CDR1 MGHRA and CDR2 YSYEKL. The CDR3 loop spans 14 amino acids. CDR3 residues: CASSLAGGNNEQFF. In nucleotides, the CDR3 is TGCGCCAGCAGCCTAGCGGGAGGGAACAATGAGCAGTTCTTC.

The V call is TRBV6-5, the J call TRBJ2-2; 12 nucleotides line up with TRBD2. CDR1 is MNHEY and CDR2 is SVGAGI in the germline V gene. J was trimmed by 7 bases and V by 3 bases; bases with no gene match: 6. There are 16 residues in the CDR3. CDR3 residues: CASSYSSGGAGGELFF. The CDR3, as DNA: TGTGCCAGCAGTTATTCTAGCGGGGGGGCCGGCGGGGAGCTGTTTTTT.

CDR3 region: CATSRDTRMNTGELFF. The DNA for the CDR3 is TGTGCCACCAGCAGAGACACTAGAATGAACACCGGGGAGCTGTTTTTT. The chain carries TRBV15 and TRBJ2-2; TRBD2 might be the D (5 bases). Trimming left V 0 bases short and J 1 base short, with 9 bases between. This CDR3 has 16 residues. Per germline, CDR1 LNHNV and CDR2 YYDKDF (reference sequence).

The chain combines TRBV5-1 with TRBJ1-2; D unclear. This CDR3 spans 13 amino acids. Trimming removed 0 bases at V and 8 bases at J, with 11 bases between. CDR1 and CDR2 (germline): SGHRS, YFSETQ. The DNA for the CDR3 is TGCGCCAGCAGCTTGGGGCAGTCAGGAGGCTACACCTTC. This codes for CASSLGQSGGYTF. The variable domain in full, completed from reference TRBV5-1 and TRBJ1-2, reads KAGVTQTPRYLIKTRGQQVTLSCSPISGHRSVSWYQQTPGQGLQFLFEYFSETQRNKGNFPGRFSGRQFSNSRSEMNVSTLELGDSALYLCASSLGQSGGYTFGSGTRLTVV.

The genes are TRBV6-1 and TRBJ1-4; 8 bases are shared with TRBD1. Trimming cost V 3 bases and J 11 bases; bases outside gene matches: 5. The CDR3 is 13 residues long. The germline gives CDR1 MNHNS, CDR2 SASEGT. CDR3 sequence: CASSDTWTGKLFF. The CDR3, as DNA: TGTGCCAGCAGTGATACTTGGACAGGGAAACTGTTTTTT.

This sequence joins TRBV29-1 and TRBJ1-2, with D unresolved. Trimming took off 5 bases at V and 0 bases at J, with 10 bases between the two ends. The germline V gene has CDR1 SQVTM and CDR2 ANQGSEA. The CDR3 consists of 13 residues. CDR3 in amino acids: CSVLLPTNYGYTF. Here the CDR3 DNA reads TGCAGCGTTCTCCTACCGACTAACTATGGCTACACCTTC. Using reference TRBV29-1 and TRBJ1-2 for the parts outside the CDR3, the full variable domain is SAVISQKPSRDICQRGTSLTIQCQVDSQVTMMFWYRQQPGQSLTLIATANQGSEATYESGFVIDKFPISRPNLTFSTLTVSNMSPEDSSIYLCSVLLPTNYGYTFGSGTRLTVV.